This record concerns one T cell receptor (beta chain) sequence. Using its own MiXCR run on the RT-PCR reads, TCRdb lists one record per CDR3 protein. The table records 550,000 to 750,000 distinct CDR3 sequences, 13% to 15% of them present only once. The germline V gene encodes CDR1 GTSNPN and CDR2 SVGIG (reference sequence). The CDR3 is 12 amino acids. Trimming removed 1 base from V and 5 bases from J, with 9 bases in between. The origin of this receptor is a female donor in good health, serving as a healthy control. This chain uses TRBV30 with TRBJ2-7; D remains ambiguous. Sequenced: memory CD4+ T cells from blood. The CDR3 DNA sequence: TGTGCCTGGAGTGGGGGTGCCCACGAGCAGTACTTC. This codes for CAWSGGAHEQYF.